One and the same sample provided the 26 T cell receptor beta chains below, sequenced in a study of T-cell memory formation after mild COVID-19. TCRdb re-analysed the 5' RACE reads in MiXCR, keeping a single row per CDR3 protein. Of 560,000 or so distinct CDR3 sequences in the sample, roughly a sixth are singletons; the top ten hold 8.1%. Sequenced: PBMCs or a T cell subset sorted from them (not recorded which). The receptor source for this set is an adult woman who had mild COVID-19 (a few samples of this study predate the infection). Cell type and time point are not known.

This clonotype was recorded at least ten times. The chain has TRBV12-3 or TRBV12-4 and TRBJ1-2; possible D gene TRBD1, 5 bases. This CDR3 is built from 12 residues. Trimming removed 6 bases at V and 7 bases at J, with 12 bases between. The CDR3 nucleotides are TGTGCCAGCAGCTCCCAGGGAGGTGGCTACACCTTC. Translated, it gives CASSSQGGGYTF.

The V and J genes are TRBV7-2 and TRBJ2-2; the match to TRBD2 covers 7 bases. Per germline, CDR1 SGHTA and CDR2 FQGNSA. After removal of 7 bases from V and 5 bases from J, the junction contained 7 bases not matched to a gene. The CDR3 loop spans 14 amino acids. This chain's CDR3 is CASKSQRDTGELFF. CDR3 DNA: TGTGCCAGCAAATCCCAGCGGGATACCGGGGAGCTGTTTTTT.

The V call is TRBV12-5, the J call TRBJ1-1, with 9 nucleotides matching TRBD1. Trimming removed 6 bases from V and 1 base from J; junction bases left unmatched: 6. The CDR3 runs 15 residues. CDR1 and CDR2 (germline): LGHNT, FRNRAP. CDR3 loop: CASGLQGAGNTEAFF. CDR3 nucleotide sequence: TGTGCTAGTGGCCTACAGGGGGCAGGGAACACTGAAGCTTTCTTT.

At least ten counts were recorded for this clonotype. The V and J genes are TRBV5-1 and TRBJ2-7; 7 bases are a match to TRBD1. This CDR3 is 13 amino acids long. In germline, CDR1 is SGHRS, CDR2 YFSETQ. V trimming: 7 bases; J trimming: 2 bases; junction bases outside the gene matches: 6. CDR3 residues: CASGTVGAYEQYF. CDR3 in DNA: TGCGCCAGCGGGACAGTAGGGGCCTACGAGCAGTACTTC.

The CDR3 region is CASSQLQGNGYTF. CDR3 sequence (DNA): TGTGCCAGCAGCCAACTACAGGGCAATGGCTACACCTTC. The chain uses TRBV3-1 and TRBJ1-2; D is perhaps TRBD1 (6 bases). V was clipped by 2 bases and J by 6 bases, with 10 bases between them. Germline CDR1 is LGHDT and CDR2 is YNNKEL (reference sequence). The CDR3 is made up of 13 amino acids.

This clonotype was observed a few times. J is TRBJ2-1 and V is TRBV12-5, with 7 bases matching TRBD1. The CDR3 consists of 16 residues. Germline V gene sequence: CDR1 LGHNT, CDR2 FRNRAP. V shed 6 bases, J shed 8 bases, and the junction held 16 bases outside the gene matches. CDR3: CASGKRRDSLSHEQFF. The CDR3 nucleotides are TGTGCTAGTGGCAAACGCCGGGACAGCCTTTCCCATGAGCAGTTCTTC.

This clonotype was detected a few times. The chain couples TRBV7-9 to TRBJ1-4; D unresolved. The CDR3 has 14 residues. Trimming stripped 7 bases from V and 2 bases from J, with 11 bases between. The germline gives CDR1 SEHNR, CDR2 FQNEAQ (reference sequence). CDR3 sequence (DNA): TGTGCCAGCATCCATCCGGGGACTAATGAAAAACTGTTTTTT. Translated: CASIHPGTNEKLFF.

This clonotype was counted a few times. The V call is TRBV15, the J call TRBJ2-1; 7 bases map to TRBD2. This CDR3 has 14 amino acids. The V gene end was trimmed by 1 base and the J gene end by 10 bases; junction bases not matched to a gene: 7. In germline, CDR1 is LNHNV, CDR2 YYDKDF (reference sequence). The CDR3 spells CATSRGNLAGEQFF. The CDR3 DNA sequence: TGTGCCACCAGCAGAGGTAACTTAGCGGGCGAGCAGTTCTTC.

The V call is TRBV7-9, the J call TRBJ2-5; 12 bases fit TRBD2. The V segment lost 3 bases and the J segment 4 bases; nucleotides outside the gene matches: 9. Germline V gene sequence: CDR1 SEHNR, CDR2 FQNEAQ (reference sequence). The length of the CDR3 is 17 residues. The CDR3 here is CASSLASGGAKRETQYF. In DNA form, the CDR3 reads TGTGCCAGCAGCTTGGCTAGCGGGGGGGCGAAGCGAGAGACCCAGTACTTC. Based on the CDR3 plus reference TRBV7-9 and TRBJ2-5, the full variable domain is DTGVSQNPRHKITKRGQNVTFRCDPISEHNRLYWYRQTLGQGPEFLTYFQNEAQLEKSRLLSDRFSAERPKGSFSTLEIQRTEQGDSAMYLCASSLASGGAKRETQYFGPGTRLLVL.

A few counts support this clonotype. J is TRBJ1-2 and V is TRBV9; D call uncertain. CDR3 length: 16 amino acids. Germline-derived CDR1 and CDR2 are SGDLS and YYNGEE. Trimming took off 4 bases at V and 3 bases at J, with 19 bases between the two ends. CDR3 in amino acids: CASSLSPTSTYYGYTF. CDR3 nucleotides: TGTGCCAGCAGCCTTTCTCCCACCTCCACCTACTATGGCTACACCTTC.

The chain joins TRBV6-5 to TRBJ1-2; TRBD1 is a possible D gene (6 bases). V lost 6 bases, J lost 2 bases, and 13 bases lay in between. The germline V gene has CDR1 MNHEY and CDR2 SVGAGI. The CDR3 length is 14 residues. CDR3 sequence (DNA): TGTGCCAGCAGCTCAGGGGAGGCCAACTATGGCTACACCTTC. It specifies CASSSGEANYGYTF.

The chain's CDR3 is CASSIEPGQVALEQYF. As DNA, the CDR3 is TGCGCCAGCAGCATCGAACCGGGACAGGTAGCTCTAGAGCAGTACTTC. This chain uses TRBV5-1 with TRBJ2-7, with 8 bases lining up with TRBD1. The CDR3 consists of 16 residues. J was trimmed by 7 bases and V by 4 bases; bases with no gene match: 16. Germline V gives CDR1 SGHRS, CDR2 YFSETQ.

The table lists this clonotype with a few counts. The CDR3 nucleotides are TGTGCCATCTCCGGGGGCGCGATTGATACGCAGTATTTT. Its translation: CAISGGAIDTQYF. The chain uses TRBV10-3 and TRBJ2-3, with D perhaps being TRBD1 or TRBD2 (6 bases each). Trimming cost V 8 bases and J 6 bases, with 15 bases left between them. The CDR3 extends over 13 amino acids. Germline V gives CDR1 ENHRY, CDR2 SYGVKD.

This sequence joins TRBV12-3 or TRBV12-4 and TRBJ2-5; TRBD1 or TRBD2 may be the D gene (6 bases each). V gave up 3 bases and J gave up 1 base, with 12 bases separating them. This CDR3 region has 15 residues. CDR3: CASSFVGGFQETQYF. CDR3 DNA: TGTGCCAGCAGTTTTGTCGGGGGCTTCCAAGAGACCCAGTACTTC.

The chain carries TRBV7-9 and TRBJ1-2, with D unclear. Deletions cut 1 base from V and 3 bases from J, with 12 bases between. CDR1 is SEHNR, CDR2 FQNEAQ, per germline (reference sequence). This CDR3 region has 15 residues. CDR3 DNA: TGTGCCAGCAGCTTAGAACCAATTTGGGACTATGGCTACACCTTC. It is translated as CASSLEPIWDYGYTF.

The gene calls are TRBV10-3 and TRBJ2-7; the match to TRBD1 covers 10 bases. The V segment lost 5 bases and the J segment 4 bases; nucleotides outside the gene matches: 2. There are 13 residues in the CDR3. The germline CDR1 and CDR2 sequences are ENHRY and SYGVKD. As DNA, the CDR3 is TGTGCCATCAGTACGGGACAGGGGTACGAGCAGTACTTC. Its protein product is CAISTGQGYEQYF.

Remarks on this clonotype: At one end the junction does not follow the germline gene, possibly because of a read error. The genes are TRBV27 and TRBJ2-1; 8 bases map to TRBD2. This CDR3 region has 15 residues. Looked up from germline, CDR1 is MNHEY and CDR2 is SMNVEV (reference sequence). The CDR3 loop reads CDSSLMTSVNQEQFF. The DNA of the CDR3 is TGTGACAGCAGTTTAATGACTAGCGTCAACCAAGAGCAGTTCTTC.

The gene calls are TRBV5-1 and TRBJ2-2, with D possibly being TRBD1 or TRBD2 (6 bases each). Germline V gene data show CDR1 as SGHRS and CDR2 as YFSETQ. V lost 0 bases, J lost 8 bases, and 17 bases lay in between. The CDR3 loop spans 16 amino acids. DNA of the CDR3: TGCGCCAGCAGCTTGGCCAATTCGGGGGCCGCGGGGGAGCTGTTTTTT. This gives the protein CASSLANSGAAGELFF.

The genes are TRBV5-1 and TRBJ1-1, with 9 bases aligning to TRBD1. Germline assignment: CDR1 SGHRS and CDR2 YFSETQ. This CDR3 has 16 amino acids. V lost 0 bases to trimming and J lost 5 bases; unmatched junction nucleotides: 8. The chain's CDR3 is CASSLARQGGRTEAFF. For the CDR3, the DNA is TGCGCCAGCAGCTTGGCCCGACAGGGGGGTCGGACTGAAGCTTTCTTT.

This clonotype was observed a handful of times. V is TRBV9 and J is TRBJ2-3; 10 nucleotides line up with TRBD2. This CDR3 has 17 residues. Trimming cost V 2 bases and J 3 bases; bases outside gene matches: 9. The germline gives CDR1 SGDLS, CDR2 YYNGEE. The CDR3 spells CASSVSKRGGRTDTQYF. The CDR3, as DNA: TGTGCCAGCAGCGTGAGCAAGCGGGGGGGAAGGACAGATACGCAGTATTTT.

This chain joins TRBV7-6 and TRBJ2-5; 11 bases fit TRBD2. Looked up from germline, CDR1 is SGHVS and CDR2 is FNYEAQ. The CDR3 runs 20 residues. The V gene end was trimmed by 2 bases and the J gene end by 5 bases; junction bases not matched to a gene: 19. The DNA of the CDR3 is TGTGCCAGCAGCTTAAGGAGGTCTAGCGGGGGGCACAATCGCTGGGAGACCCAGTACTTC. Its translation is CASSLRRSSGGHNRWETQYF.

This clonotype was seen a few times. V usage is TRBV7-8 and J usage is TRBJ2-7, with 9 positions matching TRBD2. This CDR3 has 16 residues. The J segment lost 2 bases and the V segment lost 4 bases, leaving 9 bases of the junction unmatched. Germline CDR1 SGHVS, CDR2 FQNEAQ. Here the CDR3 reads CASSSPGAGGTYEQYF. The CDR3 bases are TGTGCCAGCAGCTCCCCGGGGGCGGGAGGGACCTACGAGCAGTACTTC. The variable domain in full, completed from reference TRBV7-8 and TRBJ2-7, reads GAGVSQSPRYKVAKRGQDVALRCDPISGHVSLFWYQQALGQGPEFLTYFQNEAQLDKSGLPSDRFFAERPEGSVSTLKIQRTQQEDSAVYLCASSSPGAGGTYEQYFGPGTRLTVT.

This clonotype has only a few counts. CDR3: CASSWLDEQYF. The DNA for the CDR3 is TGTGCCAGCTCTTGGCTGGACGAGCAGTACTTC. The V gene is TRBV9, the J gene TRBJ2-7, with D hard to call. CDR1 and CDR2 (germline): SGDLS, YYNGEE. CDR3 length: 11 amino acids. V lost 7 bases to trimming and J lost 5 bases, with 10 bases between them. Full variable domain (outside the CDR3, taken from reference TRBV9 and TRBJ2-7): DSGVTQTPKHLITATGQRVTLRCSPRSGDLSVYWYQQSLDQGLQFLIQYYNGEERAKGNILERFSAQQFPDLHSELNLSSLELGDSALYFCASSWLDEQYFGPGTRLTVT.

This clonotype showed up just a few times. The chain carries TRBV4-3 and TRBJ2-1; 7 bases are shared with TRBD1. CDR3 size: 15 residues. Germline V CDR1 and CDR2: LGHNA, YSLEER. With 3 bases clipped from V and 6 bases from J, the junction kept 8 bases outside the gene matches. DNA for the CDR3: TGCGCCAGCAGCCATCTCAGGGGGAGCCGCAATGAGCAGTTCTTC. Encoded protein: CASSHLRGSRNEQFF.

This clonotype was seen more than once but under ten times. This chain uses TRBV13 with TRBJ1-3; D may be TRBD1 (5 bases). Trimming stripped 4 bases from V and 4 bases from J, with 17 bases between. CDR1 is PRHDT, CDR2 FYEKMQ, per germline (reference sequence). The CDR3 loop spans 16 amino acids. Here the CDR3 reads CASSSPGLAGGNTIYF. CDR3 DNA sequence: TGTGCCAGCAGCTCCCCAGGGCTGGCAGGGGGAAACACCATATATTTT.

The table lists this clonotype with a few counts. The V call is TRBV24-1, the J call TRBJ2-7; maybe TRBD2 (5 bases). CDR1 and CDR2 (germline): KGHDR, SFDVKD. Trimming left V 2 bases short and J 2 bases short, with 12 bases between. This CDR3 is built from 15 residues. As DNA, the CDR3 is TGTGCCACCAGTGATTCTCGGGAAGGAGCCTACGAGCAGTACTTC. Translated, it gives CATSDSREGAYEQYF.